The present entry profiles one TCR beta chain with its context. Its specificity is not known. This entry comes from a study of identical twins. Germline V gene sequence: CDR1 SGHKS, CDR2 YYEKEE (reference sequence). This CDR3 has 16 residues. The germline V and J ends were trimmed by 4 bases and 0 bases, with 14 bases remaining between them. Study-wide points: The authors drew conclusions from cross-sectional statistical analysis rather than following the same donors. Insertions were fewer in abundant cord blood beta clonotypes, whereas memory repertoires showed none of this pattern.

TCRdb fed the 5' RACE reads into MiXCR, producing one record per CDR3 protein. Of approximately 700,000 distinct CDR3 sequences detected, around 6% appear once; the ten largest clones hold approximately 1.6%. The sequencing sample was made of naive T cells sorted from blood. The genes are TRBV5-5 and TRBJ2-1, with D uncertain. This TCR came from a young man in good health. CDR3 DNA: TGTGCCAGCAGCAGAGGACCCCAGAGCTCCTACAATGAGCAGTTCTTC. It is translated as CASSRGPQSSYNEQFF.